This is a list of T cell receptor beta chains from one sample in a study of blood T cell repertoires in COVID-19. Some clones are missing from TCRdb's copy, which holds only in-frame ones; the method was immunoSEQ multiplex PCR. The sample contains about 260,000 clones, around four fifths of which appear only once. The sample taken for sequencing was peripheral blood. The source is a man in his fifties or sixties who had recovered from COVID-19. The CDR3 runs from the conserved cysteine through the conserved F or W. A D gene is named only where the DNA matches it firmly. Some rows have no size entry. The others give once, few or many, or a class for an expanded clone.

V	size	length	D	J	CDR3	DNA
TRBV4-1	-	15	-	TRBJ1-4	CASSHREGRNEKLFF	TGCGCCAGCAGCCATCGGGAGGGTCGTAATGAAAAACTGTTTTTT
TRBV15	-	15	-	TRBJ2-3	CATSRDRLGRDTQYF	TGTGCCACCAGCAGAGATAGGTTGGGGAGAGATACGCAGTATTTT
TRBV9	-	15	-	TRBJ1-6	CASSVDSGHNSPLHF	TGTGCCAGCAGCGTAGATTCAGGGCATAATTCACCCCTCCACTTT
TRBV19	-	16	TRBD2	TRBJ2-1	CASSTAGGLRYNEQFF	TGTGCCAGTAGTACCGCGGGGGGGCTAAGGTACAATGAGCAGTTCTTC
TRBV5-1	-	16	TRBD2	TRBJ2-7	CASSLVAGGRSYEQYF	TGCGCCAGCAGCTTGGTAGCGGGAGGGAGGTCCTACGAGCAGTACTTC
TRBV19	-	15	TRBD1	TRBJ1-4	CASSIEAGQGGKLFF	TGTGCCAGTAGTATCGAAGCCGGACAGGGCGGAAAACTGTTTTTT
TRBV19	once	16	-	TRBJ2-5	CASSTRTPRDGETQYF	TGTGCCAGTAGTACCCGGACCCCGCGGGACGGGGAGACCCAGTACTTC
TRBV5-5	few	15	-	TRBJ2-7	CASSLATEIVYEQYF	TGTGCCAGCAGCTTGGCAACAGAGATAGTCTACGAGCAGTACTTC
TRBV19	-	16	TRBD1	TRBJ1-5	CASTNSRQGGNQPQHF	TGTGCCAGTACCAATAGCCGGCAGGGGGGCAATCAGCCCCAGCATTTT
TRBV5-1	-	14	-	TRBJ2-5	CASSPGGGQETQYF	TGCGCCAGCAGCCCTGGGGGCGGCCAAGAGACCCAGTACTTC
TRBV5-4	few	15	TRBD2	TRBJ2-2	CASSSGTSGTGELFF	TGTGCCAGCAGCTCCGGGACTAGCGGCACCGGGGAGCTGTTTTTT
TRBV7-9	-	17	-	TRBJ2-3	CASSLALTLSSTDTQYF	TGTGCCAGCAGCTTAGCCTTGACACTTTCTAGCACAGATACGCAGTATTTT
TRBV19	-	15	-	TRBJ2-1	CASRVYQGSYNEQFF	TGTGCCAGTAGGGTATATCAGGGGTCCTACAATGAGCAGTTCTTC
TRBV6-5	-	11	TRBD1	TRBJ1-1	CASSQGPEAFF	TGTGCCAGTTCACAGGGGCCTGAAGCTTTCTTT
TRBV7-9	-	11	-	TRBJ1-4	CASSADRLLFF	TGTGCCAGCAGCGCTGACAGGTTGCTGTTTTTT
TRBV6-1	-	14	-	TRBJ1-2	CASSEGAGMRGYTF	TGTGCCAGCAGTGAAGGGGCAGGGATGAGGGGCTACACCTTC
TRBV3-1/TRBV3-2	-	16	TRBD2	TRBJ2-5	CASSRRTSGREETQYF	TGTGCCAGCAGCCGAAGGACTAGCGGGAGGGAAGAGACCCAGTACTTC
TRBV7-7	-	14	-	TRBJ2-5	CASSLVPGAETQYF	TGTGCTAGCAGCTTAGTTCCGGGAGCGGAGACCCAGTACTTC